This TCR beta chain was sequenced for a study of somatic reversion in DOCK8 deficiency (dated by TCRdb to about 2020). Notes on the research overall: T cell receptor beta repertoires were compared among DOCK8-deficient patients, DOCK8-revertant patients and healthy volunteers. The study set out to investigate how, in DOCK8 deficiency, somatic reversion of pathogenic DOCK8 variants alters lymphocyte differentiation and function. The DOCK8-deficient patients included in the study had been described in earlier reports. Broad study findings and their caveats: Whether whole blood or PBMCs served as the source material for each individual sample was not specified in the methods.

Library preparation was by multiplex PCR. TRB libraries were generated by one-step amplicon PCR from roughly 91 ng genomic DNA using EuroClonality-NGS primers. Sequencing of TRB amplicons was performed on Illumina MiSeq instruments using 2 x 250 bp version 2 chemistry. The paper's data handling went like this. Primary TRB sequence analysis and V(D)J annotation were performed with IMGT/HighV-QUEST. Repertoire diversity and composition were evaluated with VDJtools after removing nonfunctional clones and downsampling for comparisons between samples. Through fastp at Q25 and MiXCR, TCRdb rebuilt clones from the public reads, retaining in-frame beta chains. Under each unique CDR3 protein, matching rows form one entry showing the most common genes and DNA. These V and J calls originate from TCRdb's pipeline instead of the authors' own analysis. In all, the sample holds roughly 320 distinct CDR3 sequences, and around 28% of those were seen once. The ten largest make up 91% of the sample.

Genomic DNA for TCR repertoire analysis was isolated either from whole blood samples or from PBMCs. Samples were taken from a few DOCK8-revertant patients, and some of those patients were sampled at multiple time points. The germline V gene specifies MGHRA as CDR1 and YSYEKL as CDR2. The CDR3 contains 18 residues, cysteine and phenylalanine counted. The sequence is cut down to CDR3 DNA, 54 bases in frame from base 1. Worth noting for this clonotype: Its antigen has not been determined. No base quality information exists; no much larger clone differs at one position.

This receptor chain uses TRBV4-1 and TRBJ1-4; a stretch of 10 junction bases matches TRBD2. The DNA matches TRBJ2-3 better at its end, which makes the J call doubtful. The clonotype comes from a human donor with DOCK8 deficiency. The sequenced sample was blood. The cell subset or site tag for this specimen amounts to: DOCK8-deficient patient with somatic reversion. The CDR3 here reads CASSQDYTSGVYTDTQYF. The DNA sequence is as follows: TGCGCCAGCAGCCAAGACTACACTAGCGGGGTCTACACAGATACGCAGTATTTT.